Sequencing of this TCR beta chain was carried out in a study of blood T cell repertoires in COVID-19. Across the study: Material from acute and convalescent COVID-19 was sourced from the United States, Italy and Spain. Nucleic acid was either cDNA or gDNA, and it came from T cells, B-cell-depleted T cells, or PBMCs.

Per the study methods: Amplified reference gene primers provided the basis for estimating nucleated cell counts. Some clones are missing from TCRdb's copy, which holds only in-frame ones; the method was immunoSEQ multiplex PCR. The DNA was the basis for D and trimming; V, J and clone size are from that table. The sample records about 43,000 clones, 88% being singletons. The J segment lost 4 bases and the V segment lost 5 bases, leaving 5 bases of the junction unmatched. Germline CDR1 is MNHEY and CDR2 is SMNVEV (reference sequence). There are 14 residues in the CDR3. The sample was peripheral blood. The sequence came from a human donor in a cohort sampled during active COVID-19. This rearrangement joins TRBV27 to TRBJ2-1; TRBD1 agrees at 7 bases. The DNA for the CDR3 is TGTGCCAGCAGTACTGGGGACAGATACAATGAGCAGTTCTTC. This gives the protein CASSTGDRYNEQFF.